The rows below give T cell receptor beta chains drawn from one sample of a study of T cell responses to AZD1222 COVID-19 vaccine. Profiled with immunoSEQ multiplex PCR; TCRdb holds only in-frame clones, not every one. This sample has 68,000 or so clones, with about 88% found just once. The source material was peripheral blood, sampled on day 0 of AZD1222 vaccination. The receptors originated from an adult in good health. The CDR3 runs from the conserved cysteine through the conserved F or W. Each record gives: D gene, V gene, J gene, clone size, CDR3 DNA, CDR3 protein. The D gene is left open where the match is weak. Some rows mark clone size as missing; the rest say once, few, many or name a class of expanded clone.

-	TRBV27	TRBJ1-3	-	TGTGCCAGCAGTTTAAGCCGGGGAGACACCATATATTTT	CASSLSRGDTIYF
-	TRBV21-1	TRBJ1-5	-	TGTGCCAGCAGCCTCCACAGGGCGAATCAGCCCCAGCATTTT	CASSLHRANQPQHF
-	TRBV29-1	TRBJ1-6	-	TGCAGCGTTGGGAGAGACCATAATTCACCCCTCCACTTT	CSVGRDHNSPLHF
TRBD1	TRBV6-1	TRBJ1-5	-	TGTGCCAGCAGTGAACAGGGGGCAAGGCAGCCCCAGCATTTT	CASSEQGARQPQHF
TRBD2	TRBV3-1/TRBV3-2	TRBJ2-3	-	TGTGCCAGCAGCCCACCCCCGGGACTAGATCCCTTACCAGATACGCAGTATTTT	CASSPPPGLDPLPDTQYF
-	TRBV28	TRBJ2-5	-	TGTGCCAGCACCCCCGGCGGGATACAAGAGACCCAGTACTTC	CASTPGGIQETQYF
-	TRBV7-2	TRBJ2-7	-	TGTGCCAGCAGCTTAAGACAGGAATCCTACGAGCAGTACTTC	CASSLRQESYEQYF
TRBD2	TRBV19	TRBJ2-3	-	TGTGCCAGTAGTTGGACTAGCGGGGCCGATACGCAGTATTTT	CASSWTSGADTQYF
TRBD1	TRBV28	TRBJ1-5	-	TGTGCCAGCGTTAGTTTTTCCGGGACAGGTAATCAGCCCCAGCATTTT	CASVSFSGTGNQPQHF
-	TRBV12-5	TRBJ2-3	-	TGTGCTAGTGGTTTGGGGGGTCAAGATACGCAGTATTTT	CASGLGGQDTQYF
-	TRBV7-6	TRBJ2-5	-	TGTGCCAGCAGCCCACGACTAAAAGAGACCCAGTACTTC	CASSPRLKETQYF
-	TRBV3-1/TRBV3-2	TRBJ2-7	-	TGTGCCAGCAGCCATGTTAACAGGGATGTTGGCGAGCAGTACTTC	CASSHVNRDVGEQYF
-	TRBV11-2	TRBJ2-1	-	TGTGCCAGCAGAAGACCGTTGGGGGAGCAGTTCTTC	CASRRPLGEQFF
TRBD1	TRBV7-9	TRBJ2-7	-	TGTGCCAGCAGCCTAGCGACCGGGACAGGGTTTTACTTC	CASSLATGTGFYF
-	TRBV28	TRBJ1-1	-	TGTGCCAGCAGTTATAGGCACAATGCTGAAGCTTTCTTT	CASSYRHNAEAFF
-	TRBV18	TRBJ1-5	few	TGTGCCAGCTCACCCTCTTATAGCAATCAGCCCCAGCATTTT	CASSPSYSNQPQHF
-	TRBV5-1	TRBJ2-2	-	TGCGCCAGCAGCTATGACAGAGGGACCGGGGAGCTGTTTTTT	CASSYDRGTGELFF
TRBD1	TRBV18	TRBJ1-5	-	TGTGCCAGCTCGGAACAGGGGTGGGATCAGCCCCAGCATTTT	CASSEQGWDQPQHF
-	TRBV5-1	TRBJ2-7	-	TGCGCCAGCAGCCCCGGGAGCCGCTACGAGCAGTACTTC	CASSPGSRYEQYF
-	TRBV11-2	TRBJ2-1	-	TGTGCCAGCAGCTTAGGCCTCCTTCCCAATGAGCAGTTCTTC	CASSLGLLPNEQFF
-	TRBV6-1	TRBJ1-4	-	TGTGCCAGCAGTGAAGGGGGGTTTTCTAATGAAAAACTGTTTTTT	CASSEGGFSNEKLFF
-	TRBV7-9	TRBJ1-4	-	TGTGCCAGCAGCTTAGGGGGCAAAGATGAAAAACTGTTTTTT	CASSLGGKDEKLFF
-	TRBV3-1/TRBV3-2	TRBJ1-4	-	TGTGCCAGCAGCTTCCACAGGGCAACTAATGAAAAACTGTTTTTT	CASSFHRATNEKLFF
-	TRBV7-3	TRBJ1-1	-	TGTGCCAGCAGCCCCTATGGAGGAGGGACTGAAGCTTTCTTT	CASSPYGGGTEAFF
-	TRBV28	TRBJ2-3	-	TGTGCCAGCAGTTTCTTCCACCTCACAGATACGCAGTATTTT	CASSFFHLTDTQYF
-	TRBV14	TRBJ2-5	-	TGTGCCAGCAGCCAAGGCTCGACCGGGTGGATCGGAGAGACCCAGTACTTC	CASSQGSTGWIGETQYF
-	TRBV28	TRBJ1-3	-	TGTGCCAGCAGTTTACAGAGACACTTCGATGGAAACACCATATATTTT	CASSLQRHFDGNTIYF
-	TRBV18	TRBJ1-2	few	TGTGCCAGCTCACCGGACGACTATGGCTACACCTTC	CASSPDDYGYTF
-	TRBV6-6	TRBJ2-4	-	TGTGCCAGCAGTTACTTAGTCTTAGGGGGAGACATTCAGTACTTC	CASSYLVLGGDIQYF
-	TRBV4-1	TRBJ2-2	-	TGCGCCAGCAGCCAAGATTCTAGGCGGGATAACACCGGGGAGCTGTTTTTT	CASSQDSRRDNTGELFF
-	TRBV6-5	TRBJ2-5	-	TGTGCCAGCAACGAGGGGGAGCAAGAGACCCAGTACTTC	CASNEGEQETQYF
-	TRBV9	TRBJ2-6	-	TGTGCCAGCAGTTTGGCAGGCCTCTCTGGGGCCAACGTCCTGACTTTC	CASSLAGLSGANVLTF
TRBD2	TRBV3-1/TRBV3-2	TRBJ2-2	-	TGTGCCAGCCGCGGAGGCGGGAGGGCCGGGGAGCTGTTTTTT	CASRGGGRAGELFF
TRBD1	TRBV28	TRBJ2-7	-	TGTGCCAGCAGAGGGACAGGGGGTTCCTACGAGCAGTACTTC	CASRGTGGSYEQYF
-	TRBV4-1	TRBJ2-7	-	TGCGCCAGCAGCCAAGGCTCAACAGGGAATTGGGGTCTAGCTGCCTACGAGCAGTACTTC	CASSQGSTGNWGLAAYEQYF
-	TRBV15	TRBJ1-2	-	TGTGCCACCAGTAACATCCGGGACTATGGCTACACCTTC	CATSNIRDYGYTF
-	TRBV7-8	TRBJ2-1	-	TGTGCCAGCAGCTTGGCCTTCTCCCCCGCAGGCAATGAGCAGTTCTTC	CASSLAFSPAGNEQFF
TRBD1	TRBV6-5	TRBJ1-2	-	TGTGCCAGCAGTTACCGGACAGGGATCGGCTACACCTTC	CASSYRTGIGYTF
-	TRBV28	TRBJ1-5	-	TGTGCCAGCAGTTTGGACATAGACGGGCCCCAGCATTTT	CASSLDIDGPQHF
-	TRBV4-1	TRBJ1-5	many	TGCGCCAGCAGCCAAGATGGGTCAGGACGGCAGCCCCAGCATTTT	CASSQDGSGRQPQHF
-	TRBV4-2	TRBJ2-2	-	TGTGCCAGCAGCCAGACGGCCCCGAACACCGGGGAGCTGTTTTTT	CASSQTAPNTGELFF
-	TRBV5-1	TRBJ1-1	-	TGCGCCAGCAGCTCCGGGACAACCCCTGAAGCTTTCTTT	CASSSGTTPEAFF